This TCR beta chain stems from a study of blood T cell repertoires in COVID-19. Whole-study context: Italy, Spain and the United States were the sources of the convalescent and acute COVID-19 samples. PBMCs, B-cell-depleted T cells, or T cells were the source of the cDNA or gDNA that made up the material.

In the study's own analysis: Amplification of reference gene primers was used by the study to estimate nucleated cell counts. The data were produced by immunoSEQ multiplex PCR, yet TCRdb's version contains in-frame clones alone and is incomplete. That table is the source of V, J and clone size, and D and trimming were worked out from the DNA. The sample has approximately 35,000 clones, 85% to 90% seen once; the top ten hold less than 5.5%. The CDR3 spans 12 residues. CDR1 and CDR2 from the germline V gene are SNHLY and FYNNEI. The V end was cut by 4 bases, the J end by 1 base, with 5 bases between. The receptor was derived from a woman aged 70-85 years with active COVID-19. The sample was peripheral blood. The chain links TRBV2 to TRBJ2-7; D remains unclear. This CDR3 is CASSGGSYEQYF. In DNA form, the CDR3 reads TGTGCCAGCAGTGGAGGATCCTACGAGCAGTACTTC.